This entry is about one T cell receptor beta chain. Its antigen is still unknown. A much larger clonotype is one base distant, so this may be a read error. This CDR3 fails to terminate in the conserved phenylalanine or tryptophan, so it likely reflects a read error. Graves' hyperthyroidism without ophthalmopathy progression within 18 months was termed stable. Disease duration under 2 months; hyperthyroidism patients were aged 18 to 65. This sample stems from a study of T cells in Graves' hyperthyroidism and ophthalmopathy. Study findings and constraints: Ophthalmopathy prediction by the model preceded onset by a median about 6 months.

Amplification of TCR beta CDR3 regions used RNA as the template. TCR CDR3 underwent first-round RT-PCR with the HTBI primer set. Via MiXCR, TCRdb re-called the multiplex PCR reads, giving one row per CDR3 protein. This sample has roughly 290,000 distinct CDR3 sequences, with roughly 13% found just once. Material: blood. This receptor was taken from a woman in her thirties or forties with Graves' hyperthyroidism.

The CDR3 sequence: CASSYSTGDYGYTL. The CDR3 bases are TGTGCCAGCAGTTACTCGACAGGGGACTATGGCTACACCTTG. The rearrangement uses TRBV6-5 and TRBJ1-2; 8 positions match TRBD1. The CDR3 runs 14 residues. Germline V CDR1 and CDR2: MNHEY, SVGAGI. V shed 0 bases and J 3 bases; nucleotides not matched to a gene: 0.